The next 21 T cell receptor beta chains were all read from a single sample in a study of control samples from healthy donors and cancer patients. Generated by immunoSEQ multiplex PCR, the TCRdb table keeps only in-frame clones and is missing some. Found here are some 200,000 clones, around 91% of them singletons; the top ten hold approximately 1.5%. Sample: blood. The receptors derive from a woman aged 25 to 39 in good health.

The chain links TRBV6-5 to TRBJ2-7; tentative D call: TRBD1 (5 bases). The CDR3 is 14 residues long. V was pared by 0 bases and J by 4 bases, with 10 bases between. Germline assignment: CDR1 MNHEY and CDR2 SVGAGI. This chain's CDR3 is CASSYSSRVYEQYF. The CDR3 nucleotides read TGTGCCAGCAGTTACTCGTCCAGGGTTTACGAGCAGTACTTC.

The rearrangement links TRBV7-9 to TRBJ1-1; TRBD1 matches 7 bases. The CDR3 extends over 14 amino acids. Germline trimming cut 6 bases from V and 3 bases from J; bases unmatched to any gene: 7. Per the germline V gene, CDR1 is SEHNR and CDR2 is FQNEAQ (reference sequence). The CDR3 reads CASSLNRGDTEAFF. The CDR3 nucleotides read TGTGCCAGCAGTCTCAACAGGGGCGACACTGAAGCTTTCTTT.

This CDR3 is CASSAGDGSNQPQHF. The CDR3 DNA reads as TGTGCCAGCAGTGCCGGGGACGGTAGCAATCAGCCCCAGCATTTT. This sequence joins TRBV2 and TRBJ1-5, with D tentatively TRBD1 (5 bases). V was pared by 4 bases and J by 0 bases, with 10 bases between. The CDR3 runs to 15 residues. From germline, CDR1 is SNHLY and CDR2 FYNNEI.

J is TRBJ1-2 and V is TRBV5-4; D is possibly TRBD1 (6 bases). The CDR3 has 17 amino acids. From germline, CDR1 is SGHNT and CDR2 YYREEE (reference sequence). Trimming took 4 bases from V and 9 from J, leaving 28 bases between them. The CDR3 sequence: CASSPGGLGALLYSYTF. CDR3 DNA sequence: TGTGCCAGCAGCCCCGGGGGGTTGGGGGCGCTCCTTTATAGCTACACCTTC.

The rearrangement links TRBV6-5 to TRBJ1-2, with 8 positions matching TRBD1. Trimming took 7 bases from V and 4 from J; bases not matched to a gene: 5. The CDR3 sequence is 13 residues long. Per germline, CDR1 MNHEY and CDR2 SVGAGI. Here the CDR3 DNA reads TGTGCCAGCACAGGGGGCGCGGTCTATGGCTACACCTTC. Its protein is CASTGGAVYGYTF.

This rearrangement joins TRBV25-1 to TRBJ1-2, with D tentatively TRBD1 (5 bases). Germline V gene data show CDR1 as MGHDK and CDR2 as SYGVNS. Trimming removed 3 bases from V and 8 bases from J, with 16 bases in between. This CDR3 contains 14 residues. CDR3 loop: CASSDGRLGRGYTF. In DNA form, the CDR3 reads TGTGCCAGCAGTGACGGCAGGCTGGGACGCGGCTACACCTTC.

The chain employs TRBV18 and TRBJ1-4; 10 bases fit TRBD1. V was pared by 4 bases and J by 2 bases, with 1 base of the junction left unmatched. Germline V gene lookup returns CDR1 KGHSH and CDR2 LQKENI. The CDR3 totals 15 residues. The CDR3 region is CASSRQGATNEKLFF. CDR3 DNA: TGTGCCAGCTCACGACAGGGGGCGACTAATGAAAAACTGTTTTTT.

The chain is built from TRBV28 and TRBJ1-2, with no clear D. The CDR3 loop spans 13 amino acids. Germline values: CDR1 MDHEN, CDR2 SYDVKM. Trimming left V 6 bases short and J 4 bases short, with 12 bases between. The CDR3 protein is CASRTTSIYGYTF. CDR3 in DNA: TGTGCCAGCAGGACCACCTCTATCTATGGCTACACCTTC.

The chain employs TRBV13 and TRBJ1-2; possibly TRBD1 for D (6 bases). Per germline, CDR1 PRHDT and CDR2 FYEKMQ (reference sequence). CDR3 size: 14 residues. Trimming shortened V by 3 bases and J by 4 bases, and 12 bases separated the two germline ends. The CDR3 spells CASSFSTTGYGYTF. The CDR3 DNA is TGTGCCAGCAGCTTTTCTACGACAGGCTATGGCTACACCTTC.

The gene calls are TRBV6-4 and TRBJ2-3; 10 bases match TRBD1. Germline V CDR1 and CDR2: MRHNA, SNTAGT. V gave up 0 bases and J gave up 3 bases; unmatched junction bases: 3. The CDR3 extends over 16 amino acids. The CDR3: CASSDSGTGATDTQYF. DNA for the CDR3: TGTGCCAGCAGTGACTCCGGGACAGGGGCGACAGATACGCAGTATTTT.

CDR3 bases: TGTGCCAGTAGTGCAGGGGGCGGGCAAGAGACCCAGTACTTC. It translates to CASSAGGGQETQYF. The rearrangement joins TRBV19 to TRBJ2-5; TRBD1 aligns across 8 bases. Germline CDR1 and CDR2: LNHDA and SQIVND (reference sequence). This CDR3 spans 14 amino acids. V was pared by 5 bases and J by 2 bases, with 4 bases of the junction left unmatched.

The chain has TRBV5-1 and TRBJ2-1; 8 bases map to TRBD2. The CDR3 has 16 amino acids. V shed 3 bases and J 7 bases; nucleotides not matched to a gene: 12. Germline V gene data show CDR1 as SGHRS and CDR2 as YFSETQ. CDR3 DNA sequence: TGCGCCAGCAGCTCAAAGATGGCTAGCGGGTATAATGAGCAGTTCTTC. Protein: CASSSKMASGYNEQFF.

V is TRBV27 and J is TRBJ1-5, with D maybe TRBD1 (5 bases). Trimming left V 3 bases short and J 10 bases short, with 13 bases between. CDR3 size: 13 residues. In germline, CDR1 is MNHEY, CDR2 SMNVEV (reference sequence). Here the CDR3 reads CASSLGPQTPQHF. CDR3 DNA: TGTGCCAGCAGTTTGGGACCGCAAACACCCCAGCATTTT.

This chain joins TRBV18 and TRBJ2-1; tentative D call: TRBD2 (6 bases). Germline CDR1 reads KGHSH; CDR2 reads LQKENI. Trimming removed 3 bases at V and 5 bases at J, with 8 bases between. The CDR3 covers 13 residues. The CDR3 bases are TGTGCCAGCTCACCCCGGGAGCACAATGAGCAGTTCTTC. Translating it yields CASSPREHNEQFF.

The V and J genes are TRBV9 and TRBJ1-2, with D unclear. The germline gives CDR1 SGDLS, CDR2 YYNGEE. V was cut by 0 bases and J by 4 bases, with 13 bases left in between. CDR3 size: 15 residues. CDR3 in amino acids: CASSVDAGPSYGYTF. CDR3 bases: TGTGCCAGCAGCGTAGATGCAGGCCCTAGCTATGGCTACACCTTC. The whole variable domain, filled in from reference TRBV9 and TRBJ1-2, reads DSGVTQTPKHLITATGQRVTLRCSPRSGDLSVYWYQQSLDQGLQFLIQYYNGEERAKGNILERFSAQQFPDLHSELNLSSLELGDSALYFCASSVDAGPSYGYTFGSGTRLTVV.

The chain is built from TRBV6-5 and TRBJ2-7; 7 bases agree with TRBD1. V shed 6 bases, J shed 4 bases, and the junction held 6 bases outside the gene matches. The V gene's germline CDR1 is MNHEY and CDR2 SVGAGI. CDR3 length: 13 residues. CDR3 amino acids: CASSPPTGYEQYF. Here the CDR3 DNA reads TGTGCCAGCAGCCCACCGACAGGGTACGAGCAGTACTTC.

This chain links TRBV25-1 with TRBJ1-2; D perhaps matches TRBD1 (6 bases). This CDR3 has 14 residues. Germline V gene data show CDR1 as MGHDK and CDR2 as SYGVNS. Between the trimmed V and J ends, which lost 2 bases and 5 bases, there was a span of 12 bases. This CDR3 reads CASSEGQGPYGYTF. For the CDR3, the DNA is TGTGCCAGCAGTGAAGGGCAGGGGCCATATGGCTACACCTTC.

This CDR3 is CASSSRRTGTSHEQYF. CDR3 nucleotide sequence: TGTGCCAGCAGTTCCCGCAGAACCGGGACTAGCCACGAGCAGTACTTC. The genes are TRBV27 and TRBJ2-7; 9 nucleotides match TRBD2. This CDR3 is 16 amino acids long. Germline CDR1 is MNHEY and CDR2 is SMNVEV (reference sequence). Unmatched junction bases numbered 12, after V lost 4 bases and J lost 5 bases.

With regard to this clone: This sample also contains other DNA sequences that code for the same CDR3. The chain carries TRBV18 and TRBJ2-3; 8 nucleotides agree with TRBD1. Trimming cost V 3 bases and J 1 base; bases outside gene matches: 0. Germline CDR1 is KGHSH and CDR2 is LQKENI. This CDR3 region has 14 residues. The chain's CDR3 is CASSPTGGTDTQYF. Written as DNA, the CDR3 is TGTGCCAGCTCACCGACAGGGGGCACAGATACGCAGTATTTT.

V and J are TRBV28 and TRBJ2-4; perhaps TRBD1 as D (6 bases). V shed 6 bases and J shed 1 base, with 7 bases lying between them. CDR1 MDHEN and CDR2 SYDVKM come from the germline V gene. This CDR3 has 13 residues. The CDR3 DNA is TGTGCCAGCAGGCAGGGGGCCAAAAACATTCAGTACTTC. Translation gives CASRQGAKNIQYF. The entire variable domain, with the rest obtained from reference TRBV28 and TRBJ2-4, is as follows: DVKVTQSSRYLVKRTGEKVFLECVQDMDHENMFWYRQDPGLGLRLIYFSYDVKMKEKGDIPEGYSVSREKKERFSLILESASTNQTSMYLCASRQGAKNIQYFGAGTRLSVL.

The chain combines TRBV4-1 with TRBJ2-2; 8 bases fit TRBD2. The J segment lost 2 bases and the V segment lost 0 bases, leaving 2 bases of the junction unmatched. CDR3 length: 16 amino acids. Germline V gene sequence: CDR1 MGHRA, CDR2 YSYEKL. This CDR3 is CASSQDSGTNTGELFF. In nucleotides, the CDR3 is TGCGCCAGCAGCCAAGATAGCGGGACCAACACCGGGGAGCTGTTTTTT.